This T cell receptor (beta chain) comes out of a study of blood T cell repertoires in COVID-19. Turning to the study itself: From the United States, Italy and Spain came samples of acute and convalescent COVID-19.

This table comes from immunoSEQ multiplex PCR, and its TCRdb copy is limited to in-frame clones, with some not included. The data hold around 95,000 clones, with 85% to 90% observed a single time. Germline V gives CDR1 LGHNA, CDR2 YSLEER. The CDR3 is made up of 16 amino acids. J was trimmed by 2 bases and V by 0 bases; bases with no gene match: 6. Material: peripheral blood. The chain combines TRBV4-3 with TRBJ1-1, with 7 bases fitting TRBD1. The TCR comes from a human donor in a cohort sampled during active COVID-19. The CDR3 DNA reads TGCGCCAGCAGCCAAGATGTTAACAGGGGAAACACTGAAGCTTTCTTT. Its translation is CASSQDVNRGNTEAFF.